This TCR beta chain was recorded in a study of response to subunit inactivated influenza vaccine. This clonotype was seen more than once but under ten times. The V and J ends lost 5 bases and 0 bases respectively, with 11 bases between them. Germline loops: CDR1 LNHNV, CDR2 YYDKDF (reference sequence). The CDR3 contains 15 residues. TCRdb re-derived calls from the RT-PCR reads in MiXCR, one entry per CDR3 protein. The table lists more than 550,000 distinct CDR3 sequences, over 9% of them singletons. Another study also made use of these data, one on T cells expressing NK-cell markers. That report notes: The cDNA for TCR beta came from 5'RACE template switching with UMIs. The authors derived TCR beta repertoires from sorted CD3+CD56+NKG2C+, CD3+CD56+NKG2C- and CD3+CD56-NKG2C+ T cells. CD8+ T cells in over five donors included dominant NKG2C+ clonotypes at 1.0-7.0%. HCMV specificity was not established for the expanded NKG2C+ T cell clones.

This receptor was taken from a man between 50 and 59 years old who received an inactivated influenza vaccine. Material: PBMCs from blood, obtained on the day of vaccination. This chain joins TRBV15 and TRBJ2-1; D ambiguous. The chain's CDR3 is CATSGSLSSYNEQFF. CDR3 bases: TGTGCCACCAGCGGCAGCCTAAGCTCCTACAATGAGCAGTTCTTC.